This T cell receptor (beta chain) originates from a study of T cells after yellow fever vaccination. Across the study: Where fractions had low cell numbers, libraries were prepared from them with the SMART-Seq v4 Ultra Low Input RNA kit. Study results and caveats: A secondary response was less intense yet reached its peak sooner, at day 5 versus 15. Overlap between CD4 and CD8 compartments was detected for a small share of clonotypes. Boosting was followed by the reappearance of most primary-vaccination clones (under 97% CD4, 70% to 90% CD8).

The sample holds many counts of this clonotype. Looked up from germline, CDR1 is MGHDK and CDR2 is SYGVNS. The germline V and J ends were trimmed by 4 bases and 7 bases, with 17 bases remaining between them. The CDR3 spans 15 residues. TCRdb itself ran the 5' RACE reads through MiXCR, one entry per CDR3 protein. This table has tens of thousands of distinct CDR3 sequences, about 11% appearing once. Sequencing used PBMCs, either bulk or a sorted T-cell subset (CD4+, CD8+, memory, or dextramer-sorted; not recorded which), obtained around 14 days after the first yellow fever vaccination. The rearrangement joins TRBV25-1 to TRBJ2-1, with D perhaps TRBD1 (6 bases). The TCR comes from a man aged 18 to 30 who received the YFV17D yellow fever vaccine. The CDR3 DNA reads TGTGCCAGCAGTGCCGCACCAGGGGATCGGAATGAGCAGTTCTTC. This encodes CASSAAPGDRNEQFF.